The 11 T cell receptor beta chains presented below share a single source sample, sequenced in a study of cytomegalovirus exposure and HLA in healthy donors. Researchers ran the PCR with 60 Vbeta and 13 Jbeta primers. Clones were read by immunoSEQ multiplex PCR, and TCRdb kept only the in-frame ones, dropping some. Here the sample spans over 85,000 clones, less than 85% being singletons. Sequenced material: PBMCs. The source of these receptors is a man aged 35 to 55 in good health and CMV-seronegative.

The chain couples TRBV30 to TRBJ2-1; 8 bases fit TRBD2. Germline assignment: CDR1 GTSNPN and CDR2 SVGIG (reference sequence). This CDR3 is 12 amino acids long. Trimming at V came to 1 base and at J to 9 bases, leaving 2 bases not matched to a gene. The CDR3 spells CAWSAAGGEQFF. The CDR3 DNA reads as TGTGCCTGGAGTGCCGCGGGGGGTGAGCAGTTCTTC.

The rearrangement joins TRBV11-2 to TRBJ2-3; 9 bases are shared with TRBD2. Germline V gene lookup returns CDR1 SGHAT and CDR2 FQNNGV. This CDR3 contains 15 residues. J lost 6 bases, V lost 0 bases, and 4 bases had no gene match. The CDR3 DNA reads as TGTGCCAGCAGCTTAGAAGCGGGGGGCTCGGATACGCAGTATTTT. Translation gives CASSLEAGGSDTQYF.

This sequence joins TRBV30 and TRBJ1-2; 9 bases agree with TRBD1. Looked up from germline, CDR1 is GTSNPN and CDR2 is SVGIG (reference sequence). This CDR3 is 14 amino acids long. Germline trimming cut 0 bases from V and 5 bases from J; bases unmatched to any gene: 4. CDR3 sequence reads: CAWSVSTGGYGYTF. As DNA, the CDR3 is TGTGCCTGGAGTGTATCGACAGGGGGGTATGGCTACACCTTC.

This chain links TRBV7-9 with TRBJ1-1; tentative D call: TRBD1 (6 bases). The CDR3 length is 12 residues. The germline V gene has CDR1 SEHNR and CDR2 FQNEAQ (reference sequence). V gave up 4 bases and J gave up 8 bases, with 11 bases separating them. DNA for the CDR3: TGTGCCAGCAGCTCACAGGGTACCGAAGCTTTCTTT. Translated, it gives CASSSQGTEAFF.

This chain connects TRBV5-1 to TRBJ2-3; D unclear. From germline, CDR1 is SGHRS and CDR2 YFSETQ. The V and J ends lost 4 bases and 6 bases respectively, with 18 bases between them. The CDR3 has 15 residues. CDR3 sequence reads: CASSPNRPLLDTQYF. The CDR3 nucleotides are TGCGCCAGCAGCCCAAACAGACCGCTTCTCGATACGCAGTATTTT.

This clone has a single count. The chain couples TRBV11-2 to TRBJ1-1; D remains unclear. The CDR3 spans 14 residues. From germline, CDR1 is SGHAT and CDR2 FQNNGV. Deletions cut 5 bases from V and 1 base from J, with 11 bases between. CDR3 residues: CASSPRTSNTEAFF. For the CDR3, the DNA is TGTGCCAGCAGCCCCCGAACATCGAACACTGAAGCTTTCTTT.

As for this clone: One end of the junction varies from germline; a read error may be responsible. The chain uses TRBV18 and TRBJ2-5; D gene uncertain. Germline CDR1 KGHSH, CDR2 LQKENI. The CDR3 loop spans 15 amino acids. The CDR3 region is CASSPRPLPQETQYF. CDR3 DNA: TGTGCCAGCTCTCCACGGCCCCTCCCTCAAGAGACCCAGTACTTC.

The chain couples TRBV7-8 to TRBJ2-7, with a weak D call TRBD1 (6 bases). Germline CDR1 is SGHVS and CDR2 is FQNEAQ. Trimming cost V 2 bases and J 3 bases, with 8 bases left between them. This CDR3 comprises 13 residues. For the CDR3, the DNA is TGTGCCAGCAGCTTATCCAGGGGCTACGAGCAGTACTTC. Translating gives CASSLSRGYEQYF. Using reference TRBV7-8 and TRBJ2-7 for the parts outside the CDR3, the full variable domain is GAGVSQSPRYKVAKRGQDVALRCDPISGHVSLFWYQQALGQGPEFLTYFQNEAQLDKSGLPSDRFFAERPEGSVSTLKIQRTQQEDSAVYLCASSLSRGYEQYFGPGTRLTVT.

With regard to this clone: The junction departs from the called germline gene at one end, perhaps through a read error. The rearrangement links TRBV5-1 to TRBJ1-3; possible D gene TRBD1, 6 bases. Per the germline V gene, CDR1 is SGHRS and CDR2 is YFSETQ. The CDR3 loop spans 13 amino acids. The CDR3 loop reads CACRTATGNTIYF. DNA of the CDR3: TGCGCCTGCAGGACAGCGACTGGAAACACCATATATTTT.

The chain employs TRBV4-3 and TRBJ1-1; no clear D gene. V lost 0 bases, J lost 1 base, and 6 bases lay in between. This CDR3 comprises 14 residues. Germline V gene data show CDR1 as LGHNA and CDR2 as YSLEER. CDR3 coding DNA: TGCGCCAGCAGCCAAGACCGGTGGAACACTGAAGCTTTCTTT. Translation: CASSQDRWNTEAFF.

Comments on this clone: Other DNA sequences within the sample encode an identical CDR3. The chain couples TRBV29-1 to TRBJ2-1; 14 bases map to TRBD2. V lost 3 bases, J lost 3 bases, and 1 base stayed unmatched. Germline assignment: CDR1 SQVTM and CDR2 ANQGSEA. There are 15 residues in the CDR3. CDR3 in DNA: TGCAGCGTTGAGGGACTAGCGGGGGTCTACAATGAGCAGTTCTTC. It is translated as CSVEGLAGVYNEQFF.